What follows are 20 T cell receptor beta chains derived from one specimen sequenced in a study of blood T cell repertoires in COVID-19. TCRdb keeps only in-frame clones here, not all; method: immunoSEQ multiplex PCR. The sample records about 150,000 clones, about four fifths being singletons. Specimen: peripheral blood. The source of these receptors is a man aged 60-69 years with acute or convalescent COVID-19.

The chain uses TRBV6-2 or TRBV6-3 and TRBJ1-5, with 7 nucleotides matching TRBD1. There are 17 residues in the CDR3. V trimming: 1 base; J trimming: 2 bases; junction bases outside the gene matches: 8. Germline loops: CDR1 MNHEY, CDR2 SVGEGT. CDR3 sequence: CASSYFHRGGRNQPQHF. The CDR3 DNA sequence: TGTGCCAGCAGTTACTTTCACAGGGGAGGTCGCAATCAGCCCCAGCATTTT.

The chain uses TRBV6-2 or TRBV6-3 and TRBJ1-5; 11 positions match TRBD1. V lost 5 bases, J lost 1 base, and 7 bases stayed unmatched. CDR1 is MNHEY and CDR2 is SVGEGT in the germline V gene. This CDR3 is built from 17 residues. In DNA, the CDR3 is TGTGCCAGCAGTCTCGGACAGGGGGCTGGGAGCAATCAGCCCCAGCATTTT. Protein product: CASSLGQGAGSNQPQHF.

The chain combines TRBV7-9 with TRBJ2-1; no clear D gene. Trimming pared 0 bases from V and 10 bases from J, leaving 4 bases between. The CDR3 spans 11 residues. CDR1 SEHNR and CDR2 FQNEAQ come from the germline V gene (reference sequence). The CDR3 nucleotides read TGTGCCAGCAGCTTAGCGTTAGAGCAGTTCTTC. This gives the protein CASSLALEQFF.

J is TRBJ2-4 and V is TRBV30; weak D call: TRBD2 (6 bases). The CDR3 covers 14 residues. Trimming left V 8 bases short and J 4 bases short, with 18 bases between. The germline V gene encodes CDR1 GTSNPN and CDR2 SVGIG (reference sequence). CDR3 nucleotides: TGTGCCGCCACGGCTGGACTATCAAAAAACATTCAGTACTTC. It specifies CAATAGLSKNIQYF.

The rearrangement joins TRBV4-1 to TRBJ2-7, with TRBD1 matching over 7 bases. Germline assignment: CDR1 MGHRA and CDR2 YSYEKL. The CDR3 has 15 amino acids. V lost 3 bases, J lost 2 bases, and 7 bases stayed unmatched. The CDR3 DNA sequence: TGCGCCAGCAGCCAGGCTGCTGGGACAGCCTACGAGCAGTACTTC. It is translated as CASSQAAGTAYEQYF.

The rearrangement links TRBV28 to TRBJ1-6, with D possibly matching TRBD1 (6 bases). The CDR3 contains 12 residues. V lost 7 bases, J lost 7 bases, and 8 bases lay in between. From germline, CDR1 is MDHEN and CDR2 SYDVKM. The chain's CDR3 is CASIRGNSPLHF. The DNA for the CDR3 is TGTGCCAGCATTAGGGGGAATTCACCCCTCCACTTT.

The gene calls are TRBV6-5 and TRBJ1-6; 7 bases match TRBD1. Germline CDR1 and CDR2: MNHEY and SVGAGI. This CDR3 contains 14 residues. Unmatched junction bases numbered 9, after V lost 6 bases and J lost 10 bases. CDR3 residues: CASSQGGLGSPLHF. DNA for the CDR3: TGTGCCAGCAGCCAGGGGGGTTTGGGATCACCCCTCCACTTT.

The chain carries TRBV10-3 and TRBJ2-3, with 7 bases lining up with TRBD1. Per the germline V gene, CDR1 is ENHRY and CDR2 is SYGVKD. This CDR3 comprises 13 residues. V shed 10 bases, J shed 4 bases, and the junction held 8 bases outside the gene matches. The CDR3 DNA is TGTGCCACGAAAGGGGGCGCCTCAGATACGCAGTATTTT. Amino acid sequence: CATKGGASDTQYF.

The chain has TRBV7-9 and TRBJ2-2; a weak D match, TRBD1 (6 bases). The CDR3 length is 15 residues. V shed 8 bases and J shed 3 bases, with 16 bases lying between them. Germline values: CDR1 SEHNR, CDR2 FQNEAQ (reference sequence). The chain's CDR3 is CASGRKGVDTGELFF. CDR3 sequence (DNA): TGTGCCAGCGGGCGAAAGGGGGTGGACACCGGGGAGCTGTTTTTT.

This chain joins TRBV3-1 (or the pseudogene TRBV3-2) and TRBJ1-1; 11 bases are shared with TRBD1. This CDR3 comprises 16 residues. Germline V gene data show CDR1 as LGHDT and CDR2 as YNNKEL (reference sequence). After removal of 4 bases from V and 7 bases from J, the junction contained 11 bases not matched to a gene. CDR3 protein: CASSRGTGGVIGEAFF. The CDR3 DNA reads TGTGCCAGCAGCCGGGGGACAGGGGGGGTTATCGGTGAAGCTTTCTTT.

The gene calls are TRBV19 and TRBJ2-2; 13 nucleotides agree with TRBD2. Germline V lookup: CDR1 LNHDA, CDR2 SQIVND (reference sequence). V gave up 4 bases and J gave up 2 bases; unmatched junction bases: 7. The CDR3 contains 18 residues. DNA of the CDR3: TGTGCCAGTAGTACAAAACCGGGACTAGCGGGAAACACCGGGGAGCTGTTTTTT. This sequence encodes CASSTKPGLAGNTGELFF.

The chain uses TRBV4-1 and TRBJ2-3, with TRBD1 matching over 9 bases. The germline V gene has CDR1 MGHRA and CDR2 YSYEKL. J lost 3 bases, V lost 4 bases, and 11 bases had no gene match. The CDR3 extends over 17 amino acids. The CDR3 DNA is TGCGCCAGCAGCCGCTCCCGACCCGGACAGGGGACAGATACGCAGTATTTT. Translation: CASSRSRPGQGTDTQYF.

The chain couples TRBV7-9 to TRBJ1-1; D gene uncertain. The V gene lost 5 bases and the J gene lost 2 bases, with 21 bases spanning the gap. The CDR3 contains 17 residues. Germline CDR1 is SEHNR and CDR2 is FQNEAQ (reference sequence). CDR3 nucleotide sequence: TGTGCCAGCAGCCCCCGTTCCCCGGGGAGGTCAAACACTGAAGCTTTCTTT. Amino acid sequence: CASSPRSPGRSNTEAFF.

This chain joins TRBV28 and TRBJ1-5, with 10 nucleotides matching TRBD1. V dropped 5 bases and J dropped 7; count of bases not matched to a gene: 8. This CDR3 contains 15 residues. Germline V CDR1 and CDR2: MDHEN, SYDVKM. CDR3 DNA: TGTGCCAGCAGTCCGCCGGGACAGGGGAAACAGCCCCAGCATTTT. Encoded protein: CASSPPGQGKQPQHF.

This clone was recorded once. Here the CDR3 DNA reads TGTGCCAGCAGCCATGTCCGGGGAGGACTAGCGGGAGTTGAGCAGTTCTTC. It yields the protein CASSHVRGGLAGVEQFF. The gene calls are TRBV5-5 and TRBJ2-1, with 13 bases aligning to TRBD2. The CDR3 covers 17 residues. Germline trimming cut 4 bases from V and 9 bases from J; bases unmatched to any gene: 13. Germline V gene sequence: CDR1 SGHKS, CDR2 YYEKEE (reference sequence).

The chain is built from TRBV11-2 and TRBJ2-7; D not certain. Per germline, CDR1 SGHAT and CDR2 FQNNGV. The CDR3 consists of 12 residues. Deletions cut 5 bases from V and 0 bases from J, with 5 bases between. Here the CDR3 DNA reads TGTGCCAGCAGCCCCCTCTCCTACGAGCAGTACTTC. Translating gives CASSPLSYEQYF. Looking up the rest from reference TRBV11-2 and TRBJ2-7 gives the full variable domain: EAGVAQSPRYKIIEKRQSVAFWCNPISGHATLYWYQQILGQGPKLLIQFQNNGVVDDSQLPKDRFSAERLKGVDSTLKIQPAKLEDSAVYLCASSPLSYEQYFGPGTRLTVT.

The chain is built from TRBV10-3 and TRBJ2-7; 8 bases match TRBD2. CDR3 size: 14 residues. V shed 6 bases and J 2 bases; nucleotides not matched to a gene: 6. Looked up from germline, CDR1 is ENHRY and CDR2 is SYGVKD. CDR3 protein: CAISGTRSTYEQYF. The CDR3 DNA reads as TGTGCCATCAGCGGGACTAGATCCACCTACGAGCAGTACTTC.

This chain connects TRBV28 to TRBJ2-1; D unresolved. Trimming removed 6 bases from V and 0 bases from J, with 15 bases in between. Germline CDR1 reads MDHEN; CDR2 reads SYDVKM. This CDR3 spans 16 amino acids. The CDR3 DNA reads TGTGCCAGCAGCCCCCCCACCACAAGCTCCTACAATGAGCAGTTCTTC. Amino acid sequence: CASSPPTTSSYNEQFF.

The V call is TRBV21-1, the J call TRBJ2-7; whether TRBD1, the table's D call, matches the DNA was not checked. TRBV21-1 represents a pseudogene. CDR3 length: 11 amino acids. Here the CDR3 DNA reads TGTGCCAGCAGCTCAGTCTACGAGCAGTACTTC. Amino acid sequence: CASSSVYEQYF.

The chain carries TRBV21-1 and TRBJ1-5; the D call of TRBD1 is as the table states it, not checked on the DNA. TRBV21-1 is a recognized pseudogene. The CDR3 extends over 15 amino acids. In DNA form, the CDR3 reads TGTGCCAGCAGCAAAGCCCCAGGGGGTCGGGAGCCCCAGCATTTT. Translating gives CASSKAPGGREPQHF.